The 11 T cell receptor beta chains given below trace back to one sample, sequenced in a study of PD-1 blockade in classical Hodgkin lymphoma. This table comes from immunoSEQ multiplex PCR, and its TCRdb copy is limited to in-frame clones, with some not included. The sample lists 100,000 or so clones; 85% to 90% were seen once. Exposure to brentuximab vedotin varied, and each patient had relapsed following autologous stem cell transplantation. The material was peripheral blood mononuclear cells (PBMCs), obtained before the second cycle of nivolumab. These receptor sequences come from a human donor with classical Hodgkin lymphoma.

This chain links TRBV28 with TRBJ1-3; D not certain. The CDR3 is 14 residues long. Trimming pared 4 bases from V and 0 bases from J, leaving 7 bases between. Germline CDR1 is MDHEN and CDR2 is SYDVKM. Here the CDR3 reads CASSSPHSGNTIYF. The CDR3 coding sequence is TGTGCCAGCAGTTCCCCGCACTCTGGAAACACCATATATTTT.

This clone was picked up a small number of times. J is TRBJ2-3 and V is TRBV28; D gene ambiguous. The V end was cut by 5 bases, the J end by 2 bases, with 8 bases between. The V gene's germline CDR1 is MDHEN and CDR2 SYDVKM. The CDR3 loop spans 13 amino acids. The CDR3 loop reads CASSVYLTDTQYF. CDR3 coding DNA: TGTGCCAGCAGTGTTTATCTCACAGATACGCAGTATTTT. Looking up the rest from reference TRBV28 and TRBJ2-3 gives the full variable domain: DVKVTQSSRYLVKRTGEKVFLECVQDMDHENMFWYRQDPGLGLRLIYFSYDVKMKEKGDIPEGYSVSREKKERFSLILESASTNQTSMYLCASSVYLTDTQYFGPGTRLTVL.

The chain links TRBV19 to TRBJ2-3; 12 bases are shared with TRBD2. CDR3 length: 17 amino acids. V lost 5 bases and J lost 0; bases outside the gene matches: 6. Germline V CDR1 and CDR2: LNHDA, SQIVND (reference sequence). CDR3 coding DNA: TGTGCCAGTAGTCAGACTAGCGGGGGATCTAGCACAGATACGCAGTATTTT. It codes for CASSQTSGGSSTDTQYF.

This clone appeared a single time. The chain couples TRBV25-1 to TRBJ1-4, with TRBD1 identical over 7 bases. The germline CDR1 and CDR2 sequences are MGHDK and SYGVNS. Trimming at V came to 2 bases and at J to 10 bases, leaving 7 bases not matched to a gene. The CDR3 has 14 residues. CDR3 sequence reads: CASSEIGGAGKLFF. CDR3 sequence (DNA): TGTGCCAGCAGTGAAATAGGGGGCGCAGGAAAACTGTTTTTT. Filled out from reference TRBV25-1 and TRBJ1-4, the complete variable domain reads EADIYQTPRYLVIGTGKKITLECSQTMGHDKMYWYQQDPGMELHLIHYSYGVNSTEKGDLSSESTVSRIRTEHFPLTLESARPSHTSQYLCASSEIGGAGKLFFGSGTQLSVL.

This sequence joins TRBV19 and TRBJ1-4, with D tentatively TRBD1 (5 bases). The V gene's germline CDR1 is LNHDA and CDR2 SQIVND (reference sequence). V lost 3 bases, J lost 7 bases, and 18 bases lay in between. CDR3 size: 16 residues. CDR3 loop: CASSISWRAGAEKLFF. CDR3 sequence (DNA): TGTGCCAGTAGTATTTCCTGGAGGGCCGGGGCTGAAAAACTGTTTTTT.

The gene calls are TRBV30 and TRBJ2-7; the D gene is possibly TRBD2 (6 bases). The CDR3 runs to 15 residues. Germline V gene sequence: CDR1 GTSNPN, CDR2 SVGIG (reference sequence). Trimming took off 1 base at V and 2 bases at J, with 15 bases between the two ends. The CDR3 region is CAWSGRGSFPYEQYF. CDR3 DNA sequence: TGTGCCTGGAGTGGTCGGGGGTCGTTCCCCTACGAGCAGTACTTC.

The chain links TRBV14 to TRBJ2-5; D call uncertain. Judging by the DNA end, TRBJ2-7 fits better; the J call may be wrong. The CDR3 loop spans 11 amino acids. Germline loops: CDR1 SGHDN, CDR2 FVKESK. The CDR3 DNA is TGTGCCAGCAGCCAACACTACGAGCAGTACTTC. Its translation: CASSQHYEQYF.

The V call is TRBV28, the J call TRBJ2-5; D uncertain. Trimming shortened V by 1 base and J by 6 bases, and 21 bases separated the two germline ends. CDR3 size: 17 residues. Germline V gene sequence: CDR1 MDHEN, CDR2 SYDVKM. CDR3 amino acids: CASSLSLGPILPQTQYF. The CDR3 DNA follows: TGTGCCAGCAGTTTATCCCTCGGCCCCATCCTTCCACAGACCCAGTACTTC. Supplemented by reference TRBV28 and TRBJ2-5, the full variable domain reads DVKVTQSSRYLVKRTGEKVFLECVQDMDHENMFWYRQDPGLGLRLIYFSYDVKMKEKGDIPEGYSVSREKKERFSLILESASTNQTSMYLCASSLSLGPILPQTQYFGPGTRLLVL.

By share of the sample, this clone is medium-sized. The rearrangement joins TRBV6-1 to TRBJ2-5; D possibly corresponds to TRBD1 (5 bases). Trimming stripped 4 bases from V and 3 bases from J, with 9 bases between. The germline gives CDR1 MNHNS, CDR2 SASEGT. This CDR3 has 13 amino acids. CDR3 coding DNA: TGTGCCAGCAGTGCCCAGGGTGAAGAGACCCAGTACTTC. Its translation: CASSAQGEETQYF.

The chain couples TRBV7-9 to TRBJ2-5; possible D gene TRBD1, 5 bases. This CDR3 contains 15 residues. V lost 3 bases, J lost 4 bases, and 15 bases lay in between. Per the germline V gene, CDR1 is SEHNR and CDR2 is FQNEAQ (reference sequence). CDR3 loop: CASSFDSRARETQYF. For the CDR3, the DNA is TGTGCCAGCAGCTTCGACAGCAGGGCCAGAGAGACCCAGTACTTC.

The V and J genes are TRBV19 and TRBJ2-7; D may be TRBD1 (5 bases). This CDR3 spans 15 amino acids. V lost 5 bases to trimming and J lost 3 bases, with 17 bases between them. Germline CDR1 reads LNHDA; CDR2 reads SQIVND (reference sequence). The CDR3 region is CASSPRQTADYEQYF. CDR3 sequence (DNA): TGTGCCAGTAGTCCCCGACAGACTGCGGACTACGAGCAGTACTTC.